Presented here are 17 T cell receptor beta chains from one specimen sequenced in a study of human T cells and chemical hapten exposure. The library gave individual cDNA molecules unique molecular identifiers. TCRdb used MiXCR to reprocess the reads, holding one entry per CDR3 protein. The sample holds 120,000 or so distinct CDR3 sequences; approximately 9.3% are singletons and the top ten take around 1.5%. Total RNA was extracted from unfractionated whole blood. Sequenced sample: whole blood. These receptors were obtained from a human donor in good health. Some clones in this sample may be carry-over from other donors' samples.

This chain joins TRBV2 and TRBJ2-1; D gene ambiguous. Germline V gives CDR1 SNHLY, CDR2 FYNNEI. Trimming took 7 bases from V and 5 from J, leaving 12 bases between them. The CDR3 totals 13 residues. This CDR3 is CASNQHPNNEQFF. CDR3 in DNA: TGTGCCAGCAACCAGCACCCAAACAATGAGCAGTTCTTC.

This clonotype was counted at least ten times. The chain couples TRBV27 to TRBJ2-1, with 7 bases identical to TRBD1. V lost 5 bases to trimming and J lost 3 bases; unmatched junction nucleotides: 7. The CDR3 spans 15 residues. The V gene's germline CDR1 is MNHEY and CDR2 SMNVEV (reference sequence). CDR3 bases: TGTGCCAGCAGTCGGTCCAGGGGGATCTACAATGAGCAGTTCTTC. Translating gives CASSRSRGIYNEQFF.

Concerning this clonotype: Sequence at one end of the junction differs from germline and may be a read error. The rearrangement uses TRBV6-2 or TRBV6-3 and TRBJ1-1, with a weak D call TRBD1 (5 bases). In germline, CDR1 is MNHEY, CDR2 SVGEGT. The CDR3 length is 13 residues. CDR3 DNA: TGTGCCAGCAGTTACGCGGAGGACACTGAAGCTGTCTTT. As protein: CASSYAEDTEAVF.

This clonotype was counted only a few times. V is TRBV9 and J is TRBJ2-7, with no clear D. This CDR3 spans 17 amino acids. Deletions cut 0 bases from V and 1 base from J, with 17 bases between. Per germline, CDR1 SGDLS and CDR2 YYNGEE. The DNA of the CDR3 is TGTGCCAGCAGCGTAGGTCTCAGCCTAGGTCGTTCCTACGAGCAGTACTTC. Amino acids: CASSVGLSLGRSYEQYF. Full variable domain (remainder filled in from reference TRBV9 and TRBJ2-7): DSGVTQTPKHLITATGQRVTLRCSPRSGDLSVYWYQQSLDQGLQFLIQYYNGEERAKGNILERFSAQQFPDLHSELNLSSLELGDSALYFCASSVGLSLGRSYEQYFGPGTRLTVT.

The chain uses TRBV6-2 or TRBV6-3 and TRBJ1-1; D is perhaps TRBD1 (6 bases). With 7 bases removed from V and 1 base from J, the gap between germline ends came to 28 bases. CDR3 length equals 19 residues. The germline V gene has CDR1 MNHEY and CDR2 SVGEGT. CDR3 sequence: CASIENLTGSSSRNTEAFF. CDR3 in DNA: TGTGCCAGCATCGAAAACCTGACAGGATCATCGAGCAGGAACACTGAAGCTTTCTTT.

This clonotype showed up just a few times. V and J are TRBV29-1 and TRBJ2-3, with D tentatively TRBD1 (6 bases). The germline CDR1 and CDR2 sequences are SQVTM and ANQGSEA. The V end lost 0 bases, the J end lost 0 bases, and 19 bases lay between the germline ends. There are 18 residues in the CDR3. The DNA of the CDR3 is TGCAGCGTTGAAGATTACGGGCGGACAGCAACTAGCACAGATACGCAGTATTTT. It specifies CSVEDYGRTATSTDTQYF.

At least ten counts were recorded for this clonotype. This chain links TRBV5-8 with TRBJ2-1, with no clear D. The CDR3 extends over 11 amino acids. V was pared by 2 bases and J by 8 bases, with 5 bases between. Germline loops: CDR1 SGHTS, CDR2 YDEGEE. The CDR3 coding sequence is TGTGCCAGCAGCTTCCGCCATGAGCAGTTCTTC. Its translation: CASSFRHEQFF. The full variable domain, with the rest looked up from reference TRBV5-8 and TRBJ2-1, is EAGVTQSPTHLIKTRGQQATLRCSPISGHTSVYWYQQALGLGLQFLLWYDEGEERNRGNFPPRFSGRQFPNYSSELNVNALELEDSALYLCASSFRHEQFFGPGTRLTVL.

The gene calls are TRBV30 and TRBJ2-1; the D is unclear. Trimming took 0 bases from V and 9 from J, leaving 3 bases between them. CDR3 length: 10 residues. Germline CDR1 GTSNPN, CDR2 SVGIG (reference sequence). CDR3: CAWSVSEQFF. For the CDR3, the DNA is TGTGCCTGGAGTGTTTCTGAGCAGTTCTTC.

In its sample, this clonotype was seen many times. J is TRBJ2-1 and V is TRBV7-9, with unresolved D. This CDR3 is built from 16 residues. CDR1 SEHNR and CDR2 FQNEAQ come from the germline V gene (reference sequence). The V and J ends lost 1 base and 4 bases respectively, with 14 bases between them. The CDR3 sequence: CASSLGTSLRYNEQFF. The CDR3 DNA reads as TGTGCCAGCAGCTTAGGTACCAGTCTTCGTTACAATGAGCAGTTCTTC.

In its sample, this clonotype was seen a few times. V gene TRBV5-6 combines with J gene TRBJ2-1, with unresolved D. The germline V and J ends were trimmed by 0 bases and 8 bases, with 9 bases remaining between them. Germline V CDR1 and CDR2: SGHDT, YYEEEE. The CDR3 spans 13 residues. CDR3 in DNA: TGTGCCAGCAGCTTGGAAAACCGGGATGAGCAGTTCTTC. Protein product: CASSLENRDEQFF.

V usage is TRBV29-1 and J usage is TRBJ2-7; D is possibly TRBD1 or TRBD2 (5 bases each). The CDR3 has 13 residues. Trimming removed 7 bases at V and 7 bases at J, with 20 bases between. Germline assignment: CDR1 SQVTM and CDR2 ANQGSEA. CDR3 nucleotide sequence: TGCAGCGGTCGGGACGGCCTACTTGGGGAGCAGTACTTC. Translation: CSGRDGLLGEQYF.

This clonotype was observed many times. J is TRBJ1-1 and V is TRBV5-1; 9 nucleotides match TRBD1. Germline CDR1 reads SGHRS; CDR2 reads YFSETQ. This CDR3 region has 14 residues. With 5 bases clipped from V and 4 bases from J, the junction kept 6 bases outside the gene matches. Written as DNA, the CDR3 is TGCGCCAGCAGACCGGGACAGGGAGCCACTGAAGCTTTCTTT. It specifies CASRPGQGATEAFF.

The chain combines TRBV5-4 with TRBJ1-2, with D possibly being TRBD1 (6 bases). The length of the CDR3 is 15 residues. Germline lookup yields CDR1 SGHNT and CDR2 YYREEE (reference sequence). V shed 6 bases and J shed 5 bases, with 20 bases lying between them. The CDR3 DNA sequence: TGTGCCAGCACCACCATGGGGGGGCTCCTATATGGCTACACCTTC. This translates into CASTTMGGLLYGYTF.

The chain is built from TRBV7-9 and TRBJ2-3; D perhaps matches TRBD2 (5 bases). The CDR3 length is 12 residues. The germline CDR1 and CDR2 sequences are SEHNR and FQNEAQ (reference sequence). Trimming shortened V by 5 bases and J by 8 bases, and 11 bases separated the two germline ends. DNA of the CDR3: TGTGCCAGCAGCCCTAATGAGGGTACGCAGTATTTT. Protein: CASSPNEGTQYF.

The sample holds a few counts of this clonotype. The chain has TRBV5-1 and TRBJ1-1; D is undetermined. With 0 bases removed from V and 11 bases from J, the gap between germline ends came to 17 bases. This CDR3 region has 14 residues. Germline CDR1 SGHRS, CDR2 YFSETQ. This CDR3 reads CASSLGEPTPVAFF. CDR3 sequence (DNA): TGCGCCAGCAGCTTGGGGGAGCCGACCCCCGTGGCTTTCTTT. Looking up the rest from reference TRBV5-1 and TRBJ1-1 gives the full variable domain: KAGVTQTPRYLIKTRGQQVTLSCSPISGHRSVSWYQQTPGQGLQFLFEYFSETQRNKGNFPGRFSGRQFSNSRSEMNVSTLELGDSALYLCASSLGEPTPVAFFGQGTRLTVV.

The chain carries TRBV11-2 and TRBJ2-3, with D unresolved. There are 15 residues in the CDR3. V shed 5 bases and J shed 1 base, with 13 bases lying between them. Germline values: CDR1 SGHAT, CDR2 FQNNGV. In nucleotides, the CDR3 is TGTGCCAGCAGCAGACTCAGTCGGGGCACAGATACGCAGTATTTT. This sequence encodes CASSRLSRGTDTQYF.

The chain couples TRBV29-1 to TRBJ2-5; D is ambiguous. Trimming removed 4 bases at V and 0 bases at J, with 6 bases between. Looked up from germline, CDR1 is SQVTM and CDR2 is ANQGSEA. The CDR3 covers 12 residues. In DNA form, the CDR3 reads TGCAGCGTTGCAAACAACCAAGAGACCCAGTACTTC. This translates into CSVANNQETQYF. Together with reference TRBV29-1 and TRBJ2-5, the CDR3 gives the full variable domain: SAVISQKPSRDICQRGTSLTIQCQVDSQVTMMFWYRQQPGQSLTLIATANQGSEATYESGFVIDKFPISRPNLTFSTLTVSNMSPEDSSIYLCSVANNQETQYFGPGTRLLVL.